These 15 T cell receptor beta chains were sequenced from one sample in a study of blood T cell repertoires in COVID-19. The assay was immunoSEQ multiplex PCR, and TCRdb's table has in-frame clones only and misses some. The table records approximately 32,000 clones, 91% of them present only once. The material sequenced was peripheral blood. These TCRs come from a man aged 60-69 years with acute or convalescent COVID-19.

The sample holds one count of this clone. The chain recombines TRBV5-1 with TRBJ1-5, with a tentative D call TRBD1 (6 bases). In germline, CDR1 is SGHRS, CDR2 YFSETQ. Trimming took off 4 bases at V and 7 bases at J, with 15 bases between the two ends. The CDR3 is 14 residues long. DNA for the CDR3: TGCGCCAGCAGCCCCTCACAGGGAGAGCAGCCCCAGCATTTT. It translates to CASSPSQGEQPQHF.

This chain connects TRBV6-5 to TRBJ1-5, with D perhaps TRBD1 (5 bases). Trimming stripped 2 bases from V and 1 base from J, with 9 bases between. Germline loops: CDR1 MNHEY, CDR2 SVGAGI. The CDR3 extends over 15 amino acids. The CDR3 loop reads CASSYGGRSNQPQHF. DNA of the CDR3: TGTGCCAGCAGTTACGGGGGGAGGAGCAATCAGCCCCAGCATTTT.

The chain is built from TRBV19 and TRBJ2-7; 8 bases line up with TRBD2. CDR3 size: 16 residues. The V gene's germline CDR1 is LNHDA and CDR2 SQIVND (reference sequence). V lost 5 bases and J lost 0; bases outside the gene matches: 9. The CDR3 reads CASSPLAGTSSYEQYF. CDR3 DNA sequence: TGTGCCAGTAGTCCATTAGCCGGGACTAGCTCCTACGAGCAGTACTTC.

The chain carries TRBV6-5 and TRBJ2-7; D gene unclear. The CDR3 length is 12 residues. Germline CDR1 is MNHEY and CDR2 is SVGAGI. V dropped 6 bases and J dropped 2 bases, with 8 bases sitting between them. The CDR3 region has the DNA TGTGCCAGCAGACCATCGGCCTACGAGCAGTACGTC. Translation: CASRPSAYEQYV.

The CDR3 coding sequence is TGTGCCAGCAGTTACGGAGCAACGGGCGAGCAGTACTTC. This encodes CASSYGATGEQYF. The V and J genes are TRBV6-2 or TRBV6-3 and TRBJ2-7; D gene ambiguous. The CDR3 runs 13 residues. V lost 2 bases and J lost 6, with 11 bases in between. Germline V gene data show CDR1 as MNHEY and CDR2 as SVGEGT.

This clone occurred a few times. V and J are TRBV5-1 and TRBJ2-1; 8 nucleotides align to TRBD2. With V trimmed by 5 bases and J by 7 bases, 8 bases remained unmatched. Germline lookup yields CDR1 SGHRS and CDR2 YFSETQ. The CDR3 is made up of 14 amino acids. CDR3 sequence reads: CASSRSGSGNEQFF. The CDR3 DNA is TGCGCCAGCAGTCGCAGCGGGAGTGGAAATGAGCAGTTCTTC.

The rearrangement links TRBV27 to TRBJ1-2, with D hard to call. Trimming stripped 2 bases from V and 3 bases from J, with 19 bases between. CDR3 length: 17 amino acids. Germline values: CDR1 MNHEY, CDR2 SMNVEV (reference sequence). In nucleotides, the CDR3 is TGTGCCAGCAGTTTACTGTCGGCAGCGGGATCCTACTATGGCTACACCTTC. As protein: CASSLLSAAGSYYGYTF.

The chain joins TRBV11-3 to TRBJ2-7, with 9 bases that match TRBD1. This CDR3 is 14 amino acids long. Trimming at V came to 3 bases and at J to 5 bases, leaving 5 bases not matched to a gene. Germline V gene sequence: CDR1 SGHNT, CDR2 YENEEA. Here the CDR3 reads CASSLTGGIDEQYF. The CDR3 DNA reads as TGTGCCAGCAGCTTGACAGGGGGAATCGACGAGCAGTACTTC.

The genes are TRBV4-3 and TRBJ2-1; TRBD2 matches at 12 bases. The germline CDR1 and CDR2 sequences are LGHNA and YSLEER. This CDR3 has 17 amino acids. V lost 3 bases to trimming and J lost 4 bases; unmatched junction nucleotides: 7. The chain's CDR3 is CASSQASGRAVYNEQFF. The CDR3 nucleotides read TGCGCCAGCAGCCAGGCTAGCGGGAGGGCCGTTTACAATGAGCAGTTCTTC.

In DNA, the CDR3 is TGTGCCAGCAGCCCGTCCGGGACTAGCGGCCCCGGGGAGCTGTTTTTT. This translates into CASSPSGTSGPGELFF. The chain carries TRBV11-3 and TRBJ2-2; 11 bases fit TRBD2. The ends lost 5 bases at V and 6 bases at J; junction bases unmatched: 8. Germline lookup yields CDR1 SGHNT and CDR2 YENEEA. This CDR3 is built from 16 residues.

As DNA, the CDR3 is TGTGCCAGCAGTAAGGGGGTTCGGGGTTCACCCCTCCACTTT. Its translation is CASSKGVRGSPLHF. This sequence joins TRBV25-1 and TRBJ1-6; maybe TRBD1 (6 bases). Trimming left V 5 bases short and J 9 bases short, with 14 bases between. Germline values: CDR1 MGHDK, CDR2 SYGVNS. CDR3 length equals 14 residues.

The chain employs TRBV5-1 and TRBJ2-2; 14 positions match TRBD2. CDR1 is SGHRS and CDR2 is YFSETQ in the germline V gene. The V gene end was trimmed by 7 bases and the J gene end by 4 bases; junction bases not matched to a gene: 3. This CDR3 has 15 residues. As DNA, the CDR3 is TGCGCCAGCGGGGGGACTAGCGGGAGCACCGGGGAGCTGTTTTTT. This translates into CASGGTSGSTGELFF.

J is TRBJ1-6 and V is TRBV6-5, with D maybe TRBD1 (5 bases). The germline V gene has CDR1 MNHEY and CDR2 SVGAGI. V was cut by 1 base and J by 7 bases, with 8 bases left in between. The CDR3 length is 14 residues. CDR3: CASSYWQGNSPLHF. The CDR3 region has the DNA TGTGCCAGCAGTTACTGGCAGGGAAATTCACCCCTCCACTTT.

The chain recombines TRBV11-1 with TRBJ2-3; D might be TRBD1 (5 bases). Germline CDR1 is SGHAT and CDR2 is FQDESV (reference sequence). CDR3 length: 16 residues. The V end lost 5 bases, the J end lost 1 base, and 16 bases lay between the germline ends. CDR3 residues: CASSLFAGYRTDTQYF. CDR3 nucleotides: TGTGCCAGCAGCCTATTTGCAGGGTACCGCACAGATACGCAGTATTTT.

The chain links TRBV7-6 to TRBJ1-4; weak D call: TRBD1 (5 bases). Trimming pared 6 bases from V and 5 bases from J, leaving 25 bases between. The CDR3 contains 18 residues. Germline CDR1 SGHVS, CDR2 FNYEAQ. The CDR3 loop reads CASRVSGGLRSLNEKLFF. The CDR3 nucleotides are TGTGCCAGCAGGGTTAGCGGGGGGTTAAGATCTCTAAATGAAAAACTGTTTTTT.